This T cell receptor (beta chain) was captured by sequencing in a study of T cell responses to AZD1222 COVID-19 vaccine. Notes on the study in general: The peak T cell response came first, and repertoires were sampled only after it.

The germline gives CDR1 MNHEY, CDR2 SVGAGI. Trimming cost V 4 bases and J 8 bases; bases outside gene matches: 13. The length of the CDR3 is 15 residues. Comments on this clone: Its antigen is currently unknown.

This table comes from immunoSEQ multiplex PCR, and its TCRdb copy is limited to in-frame clones, with some not included. The profile shows roughly 130,000 clones, about 91% of them singletons. The clonotype was recovered from an adult in good health. The sample here was peripheral blood, taken on day 0 of AZD1222 vaccination. This sequence joins TRBV6-5 and TRBJ1-2; 7 bases agree with TRBD1. Here the CDR3 reads CASSSGTVPTGGYTF. The CDR3 DNA reads as TGTGCCAGCAGTTCTGGGACAGTTCCCACGGGAGGCTACACCTTC.